This T cell receptor beta chain was observed in a study of CD8+CD57+ T cells in acquired aplastic anemia. Turning to the study itself: Each DNA sample taken from sorted CD4+ and CD8+ cells came to around 3.4 ug on average.

As regards this clonotype: The antigen remains undetermined.

For CDR3 and TCR beta VDJ profiling, genomic DNA was the template used. MiXCR, applied by TCRdb to the reads, yields one record per CDR3 protein. The top ten hold about 60% of the sample, which has 200,000 to 250,000 distinct CDR3 sequences, 50% to 70% seen once. The CDR3 consists of 13 residues. Germline V lookup: CDR1 SGHRS, CDR2 YFSETQ. The V gene lost 5 bases and the J gene lost 4 bases, with 10 bases spanning the gap. Study-wide results and limits: Common to patients and controls were roughly 30 CD8+ CDR3 sequences.

Patients sequenced had flow cytometry evidence of CD8+CD57+ cell expansion. Sequencing was carried out using sorted CD4+, CD8+, or CD8+CD57+ T cells (not recorded which) from PBMCs. The clonotype was recovered from a human donor with aplastic anemia. The V and J genes are TRBV5-1 and TRBJ1-5; D unresolved. CDR3 residues: CASSQNSNQPQHF. CDR3 bases: TGCGCCAGCAGTCAAAACAGTAATCAGCCCCAGCATTTT.